The TCR beta chain described here comes from a study of control samples from healthy donors and cancer patients. Only one count was recorded for this clone. Sequencing used immunoSEQ multiplex PCR; TCRdb keeps in-frame clones, though not all of them. The table includes over 100,000 clones, about 92% detected once. This CDR3 has 14 residues. Losses at the gene ends were 4 bases for V and 2 bases for J; bases not matched to a gene: 2. Germline assignment: CDR1 SGHRS and CDR2 YFSETQ. This chain connects TRBV5-1 to TRBJ1-2, with 10 bases identical to TRBD1. The sequencing sample was made of blood. The TCR sequence derives from a woman under 30 in good health. The CDR3 is CASSAGQGNYGYTF. The CDR3, as DNA: TGCGCCAGCAGCGCGGGACAGGGGAACTATGGCTACACCTTC.